The 19 T cell receptor beta chains reported below all come from one sample, sequenced in a study of early T cells in non-severe SARS-CoV-2 infection. TCRdb analysed the 5' RACE reads with MiXCR anew, one entry per CDR3 protein. The sample lists around 70,000 distinct CDR3 sequences; roughly 9.1% were seen once. The specimen sequenced was whole blood. Receptor source: an adult who was a healthcare worker with PCR-confirmed SARS-CoV-2 infection or an uninfected control (not recorded which).

This chain links TRBV3-1 with TRBJ2-7; 13 bases match TRBD2. Unmatched junction bases numbered 5, after V lost 4 bases and J lost 5 bases. CDR3 size: 15 residues. The V gene's germline CDR1 is LGHDT and CDR2 YNNKEL (reference sequence). The CDR3 spells CASSRRTSGSHEQYF. In DNA, the CDR3 is TGTGCCAGCAGCCGACGGACTAGCGGGAGCCACGAGCAGTACTTC.

The rearrangement uses TRBV30 and TRBJ1-2, with D tentatively TRBD1 (5 bases). The CDR3 has 13 residues. V was trimmed by 2 bases and J by 8 bases, leaving 15 bases between them. The germline gives CDR1 GTSNPN, CDR2 SVGIG (reference sequence). CDR3 DNA sequence: TGTGCCTGGAGTAGGGGAATCGGTCGGGGCTACACCTTC. As protein: CAWSRGIGRGYTF.

This clonotype was observed at least ten times. The rearrangement joins TRBV11-2 to TRBJ2-1; 8 bases align to TRBD2. Germline lookup yields CDR1 SGHAT and CDR2 FQNNGV. V lost 3 bases, J lost 10 bases, and 5 bases stayed unmatched. The CDR3 is made up of 13 amino acids. The DNA of the CDR3 is TGTGCCAGCAGCTTCCCACTAGCGGCCGAGCAGTTCTTC. Protein sequence: CASSFPLAAEQFF.

This clonotype was seen repeatedly, ten times or more. The V and J genes are TRBV6-4 and TRBJ2-3; 12 bases line up with TRBD1. The trim removed 2 bases at V and 6 bases at J, leaving 0 bases unmatched. CDR3 size: 14 residues. Germline CDR1 MRHNA, CDR2 SNTAGT. The CDR3 bases are TGTGCCAGCAGTGACGGGACAGGGGGCGATACGCAGTATTTT. Its translation is CASSDGTGGDTQYF.

This rearrangement joins TRBV29-1 to TRBJ1-5; D remains ambiguous. This CDR3 region has 13 residues. CDR1 SQVTM and CDR2 ANQGSEA come from the germline V gene. The germline V and J ends were trimmed by 7 bases and 4 bases, with 14 bases remaining between them. The CDR3 bases are TGCAGCGCATCGGACGGGATAAATCAGCCCCAGCATTTT. Residues: CSASDGINQPQHF.

In its sample, this clonotype was seen many times. The chain joins TRBV6-1 to TRBJ2-7; D call uncertain. Germline assignment: CDR1 MNHNS and CDR2 SASEGT. This CDR3 contains 14 residues. V was trimmed by 11 bases and J by 0 bases, leaving 17 bases between them. In DNA, the CDR3 is TGTGCCGGATCGAGGTTGGTGAGCTCCTACGAGCAGTACTTC. Protein product: CAGSRLVSSYEQYF.

The chain is built from TRBV6-1 and TRBJ2-7; D gene unclear. The germline V gene has CDR1 MNHNS and CDR2 SASEGT. V lost 0 bases, J lost 3 bases, and 12 bases lay in between. The CDR3 consists of 15 residues. CDR3 protein: CASSEALDWYYEQYF. The CDR3 bases are TGTGCCAGCAGTGAAGCCCTCGACTGGTACTACGAGCAGTACTTC.

The rearrangement joins TRBV25-1 to TRBJ1-4, with 11 nucleotides matching TRBD1. The CDR3 spans 15 residues. Unmatched junction bases numbered 5, after V lost 4 bases and J lost 7 bases. Germline loops: CDR1 MGHDK, CDR2 SYGVNS. The CDR3 is CASSAWTGGGEKLFF. The CDR3 nucleotides are TGTGCCAGCAGTGCCTGGACAGGGGGCGGTGAAAAACTGTTTTTT.

This clonotype occurred many times. This chain joins TRBV19 and TRBJ1-5; D perhaps matches TRBD1 (6 bases). This CDR3 contains 15 residues. V lost 10 bases and J 0 bases, leaving 16 bases between the germline ends. Germline-derived CDR1 and CDR2 are LNHDA and SQIVND (reference sequence). This CDR3 reads CATRGHPNSNQPQHF. CDR3 nucleotides: TGTGCCACCCGGGGACATCCAAATAGCAATCAGCCCCAGCATTTT.

This clonotype was counted between two and nine times. The chain links TRBV20-1 to TRBJ2-1; 8 bases line up with TRBD1. Losses at the gene ends were 5 bases for V and 5 bases for J; bases not matched to a gene: 11. Looked up from germline, CDR1 is DFQATT and CDR2 is SNEGSKA (reference sequence). The CDR3 has 15 amino acids. The CDR3 loop reads CSARTGFRPHNEQFF. The CDR3 region has the DNA TGCAGTGCTCGGACAGGGTTTCGACCTCACAATGAGCAGTTCTTC.

This chain joins TRBV6-2 or TRBV6-3 and TRBJ2-1, with D perhaps matching TRBD2 (5 bases). The length of the CDR3 is 13 residues. The germline CDR1 and CDR2 sequences are MNHEY and SVGEGT. Trimming took 0 bases from V and 14 from J, leaving 14 bases between them. The CDR3 loop reads CASSYSVASEKFF. The CDR3, as DNA: TGTGCCAGCAGTTACTCGGTAGCGTCAGAGAAGTTCTTC.

This clonotype was found a few times. The chain links TRBV7-9 to TRBJ1-1; D not resolved. This CDR3 is 14 amino acids long. Germline values: CDR1 SEHNR, CDR2 FQNEAQ (reference sequence). V lost 1 base and J 7 bases, leaving 13 bases between the germline ends. CDR3 loop: CASSLVEERGEAFF. The CDR3 DNA reads as TGTGCCAGCAGCTTAGTTGAGGAGCGGGGTGAAGCTTTCTTT.

This clonotype was detected only a few times. The chain links TRBV5-1 to TRBJ2-2, with D hard to call. The CDR3 is made up of 14 amino acids. Germline V gene sequence: CDR1 SGHRS, CDR2 YFSETQ. V shed 5 bases and J shed 6 bases, with 14 bases lying between them. CDR3 DNA sequence: TGCGCCAGCAGGGACGTCTATAGGTCCGGGGAGCTGTTTTTT. It specifies CASRDVYRSGELFF.

This clonotype was recorded at least ten times. This rearrangement joins TRBV12-3 or TRBV12-4 to TRBJ2-1; D not certain. There are 12 residues in the CDR3. V was cut by 7 bases and J by 3 bases, with 7 bases left in between. Here the CDR3 reads CASTEIYNEQFF. CDR3 sequence (DNA): TGTGCCAGCACCGAAATCTACAATGAGCAGTTCTTC.

In its sample, this clonotype was seen many times. J is TRBJ2-6 and V is TRBV29-1; tentative D call: TRBD1 (5 bases). CDR3 length: 13 residues. The ends were cut back, 7 bases at V and 1 base at J, with 8 bases in the middle. The germline gives CDR1 SQVTM, CDR2 ANQGSEA. CDR3 sequence (DNA): TGCAGCGCTGCAGGGTCTGGGGCCAACGTCCTGACTTTC. Its translation is CSAAGSGANVLTF.

This clonotype has more than one count but fewer than ten. V is TRBV3-1 and J is TRBJ1-2, with D possibly TRBD1 on 5 matching bases. This CDR3 contains 13 residues. V was trimmed by 0 bases and J by 5 bases, leaving 7 bases between them. CDR1 is LGHDT, CDR2 YNNKEL, per germline (reference sequence). The CDR3 region is CASSQDQGYGYTF. The CDR3 DNA is TGTGCCAGCAGCCAAGATCAGGGTTATGGCTACACCTTC.

The V gene is TRBV12-3 or TRBV12-4, the J gene TRBJ2-3; D ambiguous. The CDR3 runs to 14 residues. Trimming took 5 bases from V and 2 from J, leaving 11 bases between them. CDR3: CASSPMGSTDTQYF. The CDR3 nucleotides are TGTGCCAGCAGTCCTATGGGGTCCACAGATACGCAGTATTTT.

The chain couples TRBV29-1 to TRBJ2-1, with TRBD1 identical over 8 bases. Germline-derived CDR1 and CDR2 are SQVTM and ANQGSEA. The length of the CDR3 is 16 residues. V shed 0 bases, J shed 1 base, and the junction held 5 bases outside the gene matches. CDR3 coding DNA: TGCAGCGTTGAAGATCCGGACAGGGTGTCCTACAATGAGCAGTTCTTC. This gives the protein CSVEDPDRVSYNEQFF.

This clonotype was observed at least ten times. The chain recombines TRBV6-5 with TRBJ2-3, with 10 bases that match TRBD1. V gave up 0 bases and J gave up 3 bases; unmatched junction bases: 9. This CDR3 comprises 18 residues. Germline CDR1 reads MNHEY; CDR2 reads SVGAGI. The CDR3 sequence: CASSYSSLTGGRTDTQYF. The DNA of the CDR3 is TGTGCCAGCAGTTACTCGAGCCTGACAGGGGGCAGAACAGATACGCAGTATTTT.